This T cell receptor beta chain emerged from a study of OX40 agonist ivuxolimab in advanced cancers. Broadly, across the study: The costimulatory receptor OX40 (CD134) was targeted by ivuxolimab, a fully human IgG2 agonistic monoclonal antibody. Intravenous ivuxolimab was administered to patients every 2 weeks at six dose levels: 0.01, 0.1, 0.3, 1.5, 3 and 10 mg/kg. Among the 52 dose-escalation patients, approximately 20 had hepatocellular carcinoma, around 15 melanoma, 9 renal cell carcinoma and 9 head and neck cancer. The dose-escalation cohort was around 83% male with a mean age of about 60 years, ranging from about 20 to 80. Prior anti-PD-1, anti-PD-L1 or anti-CTLA-4 therapy was permitted, and 35% to 40% of dose-escalation patients had received checkpoint inhibitors. Partial responses occurred in three dose-escalation patients, of whom one had hepatocellular carcinoma and two had cutaneous melanoma. Peripheral TCRbeta sequencing was intended to test whether TCR sequence diversity was altered and clonal T-cell expansion was caused by ivuxolimab. The paper reports the monotherapy dose-escalation portion (N of about 47 patients) of the phase I ivuxolimab trial. General findings and caveats noted by the study authors: The antigen specificity of the peripheral T cells that underwent clonal expansion was not determined. After ivuxolimab, more expanded clones were found on average in CD8+ T cells than in CD4+ T cells. Low levels of normalized T-cell clonal expansion were also seen in some patients who did not respond. At doses of 0.1 to 3.0 mg/kg, clonal expansion of both CD4+ and CD8+ blood T cells was observed from baseline to week 6. In the 0.1-3.0 mg/kg groups, partial responders were among the patients with the lowest normalized peripheral clonal expansion, particularly in CD8+ T cells.

To sequence the TCRbeta CDR3 region, genomic DNA was isolated from the sorted cells. TCRbeta CDR3 regions were sequenced using the immunoSEQ Assay. Sourced from immuneACCESS, this table was stored by TCRdb with only in-frame sequences that have V and J called. A share of the clones is absent; for the studies checked, an unresolved V gene accounts for under half, and the remainder has no known explanation. In all, the sample holds just over 9,500 clones, and 66% of those were seen once. The ten largest clones take up around 28% of the sample. Trimming takes 5 bases off V and 5 bases off J; junction bases not matched to a gene: 4. Sequences SEHNR (CDR1) and FQNEAQ (CDR2) are obtained from the germline V gene (reference sequence). Reading from cysteine to phenylalanine, the CDR3 counts 14 amino acids. Left in the record is the CDR3 DNA by itself, 42 bases read in frame from the first base. The trial excluded patients who had a history of autoimmune disease or who were on systemic immunosuppression. Peripheral blood for TCR sequencing was collected from all dose cohorts at baseline, on cycle 4 day 1, and on cycle 7 day 1. The samples were drawn from a first-in-human, open-label, multicenter phase I dose-escalation trial of ivuxolimab. Adults with locally advanced or metastatic melanoma, renal cell carcinoma, hepatocellular carcinoma or head and neck squamous cell carcinoma were enrolled in the trial. Before TCR sequencing, CD4+ and CD8+ T cells were separately sorted from peripheral blood.

This clone occurred a few times. Its recognized antigen is unknown. No much larger clone is present one base from it, and per-base qualities are unavailable. This material consisted of CD4+ or CD8+ T cells sorted from blood, taken in a trial of the OX40 agonist ivuxolimab. This TCR came from an adult with an advanced solid tumor such as melanoma, head and neck, liver or kidney cancer. The rearrangement combines TRBV7-9 with TRBJ2-1, with 9 middle bases fitting TRBD2. The DNA sequence is as follows: TGTGCCAGCAGCCAGGGGACTAGCAACAATGAGCAGTTCTTC. The encoded protein is CASSQGTSNNEQFF.